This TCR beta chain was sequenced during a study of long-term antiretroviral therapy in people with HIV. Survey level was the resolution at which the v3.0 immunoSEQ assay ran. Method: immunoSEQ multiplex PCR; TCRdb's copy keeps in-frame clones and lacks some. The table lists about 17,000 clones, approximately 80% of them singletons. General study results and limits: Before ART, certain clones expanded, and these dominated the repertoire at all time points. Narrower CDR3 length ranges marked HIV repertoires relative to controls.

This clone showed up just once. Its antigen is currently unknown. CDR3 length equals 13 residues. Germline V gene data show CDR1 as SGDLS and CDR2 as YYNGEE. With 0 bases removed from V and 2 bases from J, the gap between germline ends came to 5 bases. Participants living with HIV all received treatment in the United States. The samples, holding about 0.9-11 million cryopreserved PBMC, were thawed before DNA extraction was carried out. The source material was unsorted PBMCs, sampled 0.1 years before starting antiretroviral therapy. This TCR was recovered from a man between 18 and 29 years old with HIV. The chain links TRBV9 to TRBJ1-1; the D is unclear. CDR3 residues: CASSVAPNTEAFF. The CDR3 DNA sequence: TGTGCCAGCAGCGTAGCGCCAAACACTGAAGCTTTCTTT.